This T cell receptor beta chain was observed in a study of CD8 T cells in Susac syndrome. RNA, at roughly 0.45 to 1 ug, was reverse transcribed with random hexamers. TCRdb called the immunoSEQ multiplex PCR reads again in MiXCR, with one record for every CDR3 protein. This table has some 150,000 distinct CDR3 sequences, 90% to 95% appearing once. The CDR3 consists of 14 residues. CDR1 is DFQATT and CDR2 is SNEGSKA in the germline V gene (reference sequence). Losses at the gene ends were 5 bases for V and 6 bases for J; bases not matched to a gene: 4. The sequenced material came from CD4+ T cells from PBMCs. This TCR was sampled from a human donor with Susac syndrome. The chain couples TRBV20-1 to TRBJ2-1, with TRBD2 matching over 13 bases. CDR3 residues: CSAPGLAGINEQFF. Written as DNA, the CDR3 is TGCAGTGCTCCGGGACTAGCGGGGATCAATGAGCAGTTCTTC.